This TCR beta chain was profiled in a study of blood T cell repertoires in COVID-19. Here immunoSEQ multiplex PCR was the method, and the copy in TCRdb shows in-frame clones only, minus some. The table shows nearly 350,000 clones, with roughly 90% occurring only once. The germline gives CDR1 SGHRS, CDR2 YFSETQ. V was shortened by 2 bases and J by 4 bases, with 7 bases between the two germline ends. The CDR3 is made up of 13 amino acids. The chain carries TRBV5-1 and TRBJ2-1; D unclear. The sequencing sample was made of peripheral blood. The clonotype originates from a woman in her 70s with COVID-19, enrolled during active disease. The CDR3, as DNA: TGCGCCAGCAGCTTCGGAGAGTACAATGAGCAGTTCTTC. This encodes CASSFGEYNEQFF.